The T cell receptor beta chain described here comes from a study of cytomegalovirus exposure and HLA in healthy donors. Trimming removed 8 bases from V and 3 bases from J, with 23 bases in between. This CDR3 spans 17 amino acids. Per the germline V gene, CDR1 is SNHLY and CDR2 is FYNNEI. Assay: immunoSEQ multiplex PCR; the TCRdb copy retains only in-frame clones and omits some. The table has fewer than 250,000 clones, roughly 83% seen once; the top ten hold 11% to 15%. This rearrangement joins TRBV2 to TRBJ2-1; D uncertain. The TCR sequence derives from a woman in her 30s in good health and CMV-seropositive. The source material was PBMCs. CDR3 loop: CASETTRPASRYNEQFF. In DNA form, the CDR3 reads TGTGCCAGCGAAACTACACGACCCGCCTCCCGCTACAATGAGCAGTTCTTC. The entire variable domain, with the rest obtained from reference TRBV2 and TRBJ2-1, is as follows: EPEVTQTPSHQVTQMGQEVILRCVPISNHLYFYWYRQILGQKVEFLVSFYNNEISEKSEIFDDQFSVERPDGSNFTLKIRSTKLEDSAMYFCASETTRPASRYNEQFFGPGTRLTVL.